A selection of T cell receptor beta chains follows, all from one sample in a study of T-cell memory formation after mild COVID-19. TCRdb fed the 5' RACE reads into MiXCR, producing one record per CDR3 protein. Of hundreds of thousands of distinct CDR3 sequences in the sample, less than 25% were seen once. Sequenced: PBMCs or a T cell subset sorted from them (not recorded which). The receptors here all came from an adult woman who had mild COVID-19 (a few samples of this study predate the infection). Cell type and time point are not known. Each CDR3 is given with its conserved first and last residue. D genes are given only for firm matches.

d_gene	j_gene	v_gene	CDR3aa
TRBD2	TRBJ2-2	TRBV7-7	CASSLRSGSGELFF
NA	TRBJ2-7	TRBV29-1	CSVGDGEIYEQYF
TRBD2	TRBJ2-1	TRBV4-1	CASSLRVGGGAYNEQFF
NA	TRBJ2-1	TRBV18	CASSPLSGLLYNEQFF
NA	TRBJ2-1	TRBV20-1	CSALGLASIDEQFF
TRBD2	TRBJ2-1	TRBV15	CATSDRTSGYNEQFF
TRBD1	TRBJ2-2	TRBV7-9	CASSPTPGQGRTGELFF
NA	TRBJ2-2	TRBV11-2	CASRLRATHTGELFF
NA	TRBJ2-7	TRBV4-3	CASSQDFGGYEQYF
TRBD1	TRBJ2-3	TRBV27	CASTDLGGQSTDTQYF
TRBD1	TRBJ2-6	TRBV18	CASSPGRRQGRSGANVLTF
NA	TRBJ2-7	TRBV9	CASSSSRAPYEQYF
TRBD1	TRBJ2-7	TRBV5-1	CASKIGTGQAYEQYF
NA	TRBJ1-3	TRBV6-5	CASSTDRSSGNTIYF
TRBD2	TRBJ2-5	TRBV30	CAWSVRLDSGGETQYF
TRBD2	TRBJ2-6	TRBV4-3	CASSQENLRGFSGANVLTF
NA	TRBJ2-3	TRBV5-1	CASSEEGAVDTQYF
NA	TRBJ1-2	TRBV15	CATSRAGSYGYTF
NA	TRBJ1-1	TRBV12-3/TRBV12-4	CASILQGYTEAFF
NA	TRBJ1-5	TRBV15	CATSRDSGLNQPQHF
TRBD1	TRBJ2-5	TRBV28	CASSKGQGEETQYF
TRBD1	TRBJ1-1	TRBV6-5	CASSYSTGDYAEAFF